Sequencing of this TCR beta chain was carried out in a study of technical replicates of blood from a few donors. Here immunoSEQ multiplex PCR was the method, and the copy in TCRdb shows in-frame clones only, minus some. The sample includes under 90,000 clones, 80% to 95% of them seen just once. Germline-derived CDR1 and CDR2 are SGDLS and YYNGEE. This CDR3 is 15 amino acids long. V lost 4 bases and J lost 1, with 14 bases in between. This TCR derives from a human donor in good health. The specimen was T cells isolated from PBMCs. The gene calls are TRBV9 and TRBJ1-2, with a tentative D call TRBD1 (5 bases). CDR3 nucleotide sequence: TGTGCCAGCAGCTCCCTGGGGGGGTATAACTATGGCTACACCTTC. Its protein product is CASSSLGGYNYGYTF.